The clone carrying this T cell receptor (beta chain) has only a few counts. The data belong to a study of beta chain features in type 1 diabetes. The germline gives CDR1 SGHTA, CDR2 FQGTGA. V lost 8 bases, J lost 4 bases, and 7 bases stayed unmatched. The CDR3 contains 14 residues. Of the isolated RNA, all was reverse transcribed, and so the sequenced material was expressed TCRB transcripts. Assay used: immunoSEQ multiplex PCR; TCRdb lists only in-frame clones, some missing. The sample includes about half a million clones, more than 9.5% seen only once; the top ten take about 0.042%. Central memory, naive, regulatory and stem cell-like memory CD4+ cells were sorted by CD45RO/CCR7/CD25/CD127/CD95/CD27. Purity exceeding 98% was reached by all sorted populations.

This receptor was identified in a young woman in good health. The V call is TRBV7-3, the J call TRBJ2-3; 9 bases are shared with TRBD1. Sequencing was performed on naive CD4+ T cells from blood. The CDR3 DNA reads TGTGCCAGCGGCCAACAGGGGGCCGCAGATACGCAGTATTTT. Translated: CASGQQGAADTQYF.